One sample yielded the 21 T cell receptor beta chains listed below, sequenced in a study of patients and donors after allogeneic stem cell transplantation. TCRdb ran MiXCR on the RT-PCR reads and lists one entry per CDR3 protein. The table lists almost 20,000 distinct CDR3 sequences, approximately 5% of them singletons, with around 37% in the top ten. Sequenced sample: blood, either unsorted or a sorted T cell fraction (not recorded which). Receptors originate from a human donor who was either an allogeneic HSCT recipient or a stem cell or donor lymphocyte infusion donor (not recorded which). It is not recorded whose cells these are; they may come from a transplant donor.

This clonotype was seen repeatedly, ten times or more. The gene calls are TRBV7-2 and TRBJ1-6; D may be TRBD1 (5 bases). There are 12 residues in the CDR3. CDR1 and CDR2 (germline): SGHTA, FQGNSA. V was clipped by 2 bases and J by 14 bases, with 10 bases between them. The CDR3 is CASSLSRAALHF. DNA for the CDR3: TGTGCCAGCAGCTTAAGCAGGGCGGCCCTCCACTTT. The variable domain in full, with the rest retrieved from reference TRBV7-2 and TRBJ1-6, is GAGVSQSPSNKVTEKGKDVELRCDPISGHTALYWYRQSLGQGLEFLIYFQGNSAPDKSGLPSDRFSAERTGGSVSTLTIQRTQQEDSAVYLCASSLSRAALHFGNGTRLTVT.

This clonotype was found many times. V and J are TRBV12-3 or TRBV12-4 and TRBJ1-5; D is ambiguous. Trimming removed 4 bases from V and 4 bases from J, with 14 bases in between. The CDR3 runs 15 residues. The CDR3 coding sequence is TGTGCCAGCAGTTGCTTTCCTCCGGGGAATCAGCCCCAGCATTTT. Protein sequence: CASSCFPPGNQPQHF.

This clonotype was seen more than once but under ten times. A much larger clone sits a single nucleotide away, making a read error possible. V is TRBV5-1 and J is TRBJ1-1; TRBD1 might be the D (5 bases). Germline V gene data show CDR1 as SGHRS and CDR2 as YFSETQ. The CDR3 runs 14 residues. This chain's CDR3 is CASSRLQEGTEVFF. DNA for the CDR3: TGCGCCAGCAGCAGATTACAGGAGGGGACTGAAGTTTTCTTT.

This clonotype was detected ten times or more. The chain has TRBV13 and TRBJ1-2; 8 bases align to TRBD1. The CDR3 has 15 residues. Germline V gene data show CDR1 as PRHDT and CDR2 as FYEKMQ (reference sequence). V shed 0 bases, J shed 6 bases, and the junction held 6 bases outside the gene matches. The CDR3 nucleotides read TGTGCCAGCAGCTTAGGTACGGGGACAGGACATGGCTACACCTTC. It translates to CASSLGTGTGHGYTF.

The genes are TRBV7-8 and TRBJ1-2; D possibly corresponds to TRBD1 (5 bases). The germline V gene encodes CDR1 SGHVS and CDR2 FQNEAQ. This CDR3 region has 15 residues. V lost 1 base and J lost 4, with 13 bases in between. The CDR3 is CASSLVEGRGYGYTF. The CDR3 nucleotides read TGTGCCAGCAGCTTAGTCGAGGGAAGGGGCTATGGCTACACCTTC.

This clonotype has ten or more counts. The chain employs TRBV28 and TRBJ2-7; tentatively, D is TRBD2 (5 bases). Germline V gene sequence: CDR1 MDHEN, CDR2 SYDVKM. Trimming took 6 bases from V and 3 from J, leaving 15 bases between them. The CDR3 has 14 residues. The CDR3 bases are TGTGCCAGCAGCCTCTACTTAGGACTCTACGAGCAGTACTTC. This encodes CASSLYLGLYEQYF.

This clonotype has a handful of counts. The chain is built from TRBV19 and TRBJ2-1, with 9 bases that match TRBD2. After removal of 6 bases from V and 4 bases from J, the junction contained 10 bases not matched to a gene. Germline CDR1 is LNHDA and CDR2 is SQIVND (reference sequence). The CDR3 consists of 16 residues. In DNA form, the CDR3 reads TGTGCCAGTAGCTTTATAGCGGGGGAGCTTTACAATGAGCAGTTCTTC. As protein: CASSFIAGELYNEQFF.

V usage is TRBV2 and J usage is TRBJ1-5; TRBD1 might be the D (6 bases). Germline-derived CDR1 and CDR2 are SNHLY and FYNNEI. The CDR3 is 15 residues long. The V and J ends lost 6 bases and 1 base respectively, with 13 bases between them. The CDR3, as DNA: TGTGCCAGCAGCGTACAGGGACTGAGCAATCAGCCCCAGCATTTT. This codes for CASSVQGLSNQPQHF. The entire variable domain, with the rest obtained from reference TRBV2 and TRBJ1-5, is as follows: EPEVTQTPSHQVTQMGQEVILRCVPISNHLYFYWYRQILGQKVEFLVSFYNNEISEKSEIFDDQFSVERPDGSNFTLKIRSTKLEDSAMYFCASSVQGLSNQPQHFGDGTRLSIL.

This clonotype was observed many times. This chain connects TRBV7-9 to TRBJ2-2; D remains ambiguous. The CDR3 is made up of 12 amino acids. V lost 4 bases, J lost 5 bases, and 5 bases lay in between. The germline V gene has CDR1 SEHNR and CDR2 FQNEAQ (reference sequence). The CDR3 DNA follows: TGTGCCAGCAGCTGGGGTACCGGGGAGCTGTTTTTT. The encoded protein is CASSWGTGELFF.

The gene calls are TRBV11-2 and TRBJ2-7; TRBD1 matches 10 bases. The junction had 16 bases not matched to a gene; V was cut back by 5 bases and J by 6 bases. CDR3 size: 17 residues. Germline-derived CDR1 and CDR2 are SGHAT and FQNNGV. Here the CDR3 DNA reads TGTGCCAGCAGCACTCCCCCGACAGGGGGCGATATGGGCGAGCAGTACTTC. Residues: CASSTPPTGGDMGEQYF.

This clonotype occurred a few times. The V and J genes are TRBV7-9 and TRBJ1-5; perhaps TRBD1 as D (6 bases). Trimming shortened V by 4 bases and J by 0 bases, and 13 bases separated the two germline ends. Germline CDR1 reads SEHNR; CDR2 reads FQNEAQ (reference sequence). The CDR3 covers 16 residues. The CDR3 protein is CASSSGQFSSNQPQHF. CDR3 DNA sequence: TGTGCCAGCAGCTCCGGACAGTTTTCTAGCAATCAGCCCCAGCATTTT.

About this clonotype: A read error may explain this, as a much larger clone is one base away. The chain is built from TRBV5-1 and TRBJ2-7, with D tentatively TRBD2 (6 bases). The CDR3 sequence is 14 residues long. Germline CDR1 and CDR2: SGHRS and YFSETQ. The CDR3 sequence is CASSLGGIYYEQHF. The DNA for the CDR3 is TGCGCCAGCAGCTTGGGCGGGATCTACTACGAGCAGCACTTC. Full variable domain (rest looked up from reference TRBV5-1 and TRBJ2-7): KAGVTQTPRYLIKTRGQQVTLSCSPISGHRSVSWYQQTPGQGLQFLFEYFSETQRNKGNFPGRFSGRQFSNSRSEMNVSTLELGDSALYLCASSLGGIYYEQHFGPGTRLTVT.

This clonotype was recorded at least ten times. The chain joins TRBV27 to TRBJ2-2, with D possibly matching TRBD2 (7 bases). Germline V lookup: CDR1 MNHEY, CDR2 SMNVEV (reference sequence). The CDR3 covers 15 residues. V was shortened by 3 bases and J by 7 bases, with 15 bases between the two germline ends. In DNA, the CDR3 is TGTGCCAGCAGTTTCGGGCGGGGAGGGGGCGGGGAGCTGTTTTTT. The encoded protein is CASSFGRGGGGELFF.

By share of the sample, this clonotype is medium-sized. This sequence joins TRBV29-1 and TRBJ1-3; D is uncertain. V was shortened by 0 bases and J by 4 bases, with 4 bases between the two germline ends. Germline-derived CDR1 and CDR2 are SQVTM and ANQGSEA. The CDR3 totals 12 residues. CDR3 residues: CSVEDVGNTIYF. CDR3 nucleotides: TGCAGCGTTGAAGATGTCGGAAACACCATATATTTT. Based on the CDR3 plus reference TRBV29-1 and TRBJ1-3, the full variable domain is SAVISQKPSRDICQRGTSLTIQCQVDSQVTMMFWYRQQPGQSLTLIATANQGSEATYESGFVIDKFPISRPNLTFSTLTVSNMSPEDSSIYLCSVEDVGNTIYFGEGSWLTVV.

This chain connects TRBV9 to TRBJ2-7; the D gene is possibly TRBD1 (6 bases). The CDR3 is 14 amino acids. Germline lookup yields CDR1 SGDLS and CDR2 YYNGEE. The V end was cut by 3 bases, the J end by 0 bases, with 10 bases between. The CDR3 loop reads CASSATTGSYEQYF. The CDR3 DNA reads as TGTGCCAGCAGCGCAACGACAGGCTCCTACGAGCAGTACTTC.

Ten or more counts support this clonotype. The chain uses TRBV7-2 and TRBJ1-1, with a weak D call TRBD1 (6 bases). Trimming stripped 2 bases from V and 2 bases from J, with 15 bases between. Germline values: CDR1 SGHTA, CDR2 FQGNSA. This CDR3 is 16 amino acids long. The CDR3 here is CASSLRDTSGNTEAFF. CDR3 bases: TGTGCCAGCAGCTTAAGGGACACTAGCGGCAACACTGAAGCTTTCTTT.

The sample holds many counts of this clonotype. This sequence joins TRBV6-2 or TRBV6-3 and TRBJ1-1; D gene ambiguous. Germline V gene data show CDR1 as MNHEY and CDR2 as SVGEGT. The V and J ends lost 7 bases and 5 bases respectively, with 23 bases between them. This CDR3 comprises 16 residues. The DNA of the CDR3 is TGTGCCAGCAACTTAACCCCCTCGAGGGTCCGGACTGAAGCTTTCTTT. As protein: CASNLTPSRVRTEAFF.

This clonotype was seen at least ten times. V gene TRBV14 combines with J gene TRBJ1-4; D gene uncertain. The CDR3 runs to 15 residues. Looked up from germline, CDR1 is SGHDN and CDR2 is FVKESK. Between the trimmed V and J ends, which lost 4 bases and 2 bases, there was a span of 11 bases. CDR3 protein: CASSPRGGTNEKLFF. The CDR3 nucleotides are TGTGCCAGCAGCCCTCGTGGAGGGACTAATGAAAAACTGTTTTTT.

This clonotype was seen at least ten times. The V and J genes are TRBV2 and TRBJ1-2, with D unclear. Per the germline V gene, CDR1 is SNHLY and CDR2 is FYNNEI. V was shortened by 0 bases and J by 8 bases, with 10 bases between the two germline ends. The CDR3 has 13 amino acids. Written as DNA, the CDR3 is TGTGCCAGCAGTGAAGCGTCCTCCGCGGGCTACACCTTC. As protein: CASSEASSAGYTF.

This clonotype was recorded at least ten times. This chain links TRBV5-6 with TRBJ2-6; D is unclear. The CDR3 length is 17 residues. The germline V gene encodes CDR1 SGHDT and CDR2 YYEEEE. V gave up 1 base and J gave up 0 bases, with 11 bases separating them. The CDR3, as DNA: TGTGCCAGCAGCTTGCGGGTCCAACCCTCTGGGGCCAACGTCCTGACTTTC. This translates into CASSLRVQPSGANVLTF.

The chain is built from TRBV11-3 and TRBJ2-5; D remains ambiguous. The CDR3 is 14 residues long. Trimming removed 2 bases at V and 2 bases at J, with 9 bases between. The germline CDR1 and CDR2 sequences are SGHNT and YENEEA. CDR3 amino acids: CASSLSPDQETQYF. DNA of the CDR3: TGTGCCAGCAGCTTATCTCCAGATCAAGAGACCCAGTACTTC.